Each of the 25 T cell receptor beta chains below was sequenced from the same sample in a study of neurological immune-mediated disorders (dated by TCRdb to between 2017 and 2020). Library preparation was by 5' RACE. The instrument given in TCRdb is Illumina HiSeq 2500. TCRdb's own reprocessing of the public reads used fastp at Q25 and MiXCR and kept productive beta chains. One record per CDR3 amino acid sequence lists the most common genes and DNA. Counted in this sample were about 120,000 distinct CDR3 sequences; roughly 3.4% of them appeared once. The ten biggest clones cover roughly 1.3% of the sample. The source material was PBMCs. All receptors come from a woman between 25 and 40 years old with multiple sclerosis.

This clonotype was observed many times. The J gene is TRBJ2-5, the V gene TRBV6-5; the D gene is possibly TRBD2 (7 bases). Germline V gene sequence: CDR1 MNHEY, CDR2 SVGAGI. V was cut by 7 bases and J by 2 bases, with 17 bases left in between. The CDR3 has 15 residues. In nucleotides, the CDR3 is TGTGCCAGCAAGCGGGACAAGGTTTCTCAAGAGACCCAGTACTTC. Translation: CASKRDKVSQETQYF.

This clonotype was detected ten times or more. The chain carries TRBV29-1 and TRBJ2-3, with TRBD2 matching over 10 bases. This CDR3 has 15 amino acids. With V trimmed by 1 base and J by 4 bases, 5 bases remained unmatched. Germline CDR1 is SQVTM and CDR2 is ANQGSEA. The CDR3 reads CSVEGAGGPADTQYF. In DNA form, the CDR3 reads TGCAGCGTTGAAGGAGCGGGGGGGCCTGCAGATACGCAGTATTTT.

This clonotype was seen many times. The genes are TRBV18 and TRBJ2-7; 8 bases align to TRBD1. V lost 3 bases to trimming and J lost 3 bases; unmatched junction nucleotides: 4. The length of the CDR3 is 14 residues. Germline V gives CDR1 KGHSH, CDR2 LQKENI. CDR3 loop: CASSPDRAGYEQYF. The CDR3, as DNA: TGTGCCAGCTCACCGGACAGGGCTGGCTACGAGCAGTACTTC.

The J gene is TRBJ2-3, the V gene TRBV7-2; D tentatively reads TRBD1 or TRBD2 (5 bases each). The CDR3 is made up of 16 amino acids. Trimming shortened V by 5 bases and J by 2 bases, and 17 bases separated the two germline ends. From germline, CDR1 is SGHTA and CDR2 FQGNSA. This CDR3 is CASSAGTSLVTDTQYF. The CDR3, as DNA: TGTGCCAGCAGCGCCGGGACGTCGCTTGTCACAGATACGCAGTATTTT.

This clonotype was seen more than once but under ten times. The V gene is TRBV30, the J gene TRBJ2-7; maybe TRBD2 (5 bases). Deletions cut 0 bases from V and 6 bases from J, with 9 bases between. CDR3 length equals 12 residues. Germline values: CDR1 GTSNPN, CDR2 SVGIG (reference sequence). The CDR3 sequence is CAWSVPEGEQYF. The DNA of the CDR3 is TGTGCCTGGAGTGTACCCGAGGGCGAGCAGTACTTC.

Many counts were recorded for this clonotype. The J gene is TRBJ2-5, the V gene TRBV20-1, with TRBD2 matching 9 bases. The CDR3 totals 15 residues. The germline CDR1 and CDR2 sequences are DFQATT and SNEGSKA (reference sequence). The trim removed 4 bases at V and 4 bases at J, leaving 10 bases unmatched. This CDR3 is CSATAGGTLRETQYF. CDR3 sequence (DNA): TGCAGTGCTACCGCGGGAGGGACCCTCCGAGAGACCCAGTACTTC.

The table lists this clonotype with a few counts. The chain joins TRBV7-6 to TRBJ2-2; tentatively, D is TRBD1 or TRBD2 (5 bases each). The CDR3 loop spans 14 amino acids. Trimming left V 5 bases short and J 7 bases short, with 14 bases between. The germline CDR1 and CDR2 sequences are SGHVS and FNYEAQ. The CDR3 coding sequence is TGTGCCAGCAGCCAACTTGGGGGAATCGGGGAGCTGTTTTTT. It translates to CASSQLGGIGELFF.

The sample holds many counts of this clonotype. The V and J genes are TRBV20-1 and TRBJ2-2; D remains ambiguous. The germline gives CDR1 DFQATT, CDR2 SNEGSKA (reference sequence). V was clipped by 6 bases and J by 6 bases, with 17 bases between them. The length of the CDR3 is 14 residues. The CDR3 nucleotides read TGCAGTGCCAATCACCCGTCCCACGCCGGGGAGCTGTTTTTT. Translated, it gives CSANHPSHAGELFF.

The rearrangement links TRBV6-1 to TRBJ1-2; D is ambiguous. This CDR3 region has 13 residues. V was cut by 1 base and J by 2 bases, with 5 bases left in between. Germline V gives CDR1 MNHNS, CDR2 SASEGT. The CDR3: CASSEGPNYGYTF. Here the CDR3 DNA reads TGTGCCAGCAGTGAAGGACCAAACTATGGCTACACCTTC.

This clonotype was counted many times. V gene TRBV6-1 combines with J gene TRBJ1-3; unclear D gene. This CDR3 has 17 residues. V lost 0 bases, J lost 0 bases, and 12 bases lay in between. Germline-derived CDR1 and CDR2 are MNHNS and SASEGT. The CDR3 bases are TGTGCCAGCAGTGAAGCGCTGGGAGTACGCTCTGGAAACACCATATATTTT. It specifies CASSEALGVRSGNTIYF.

This clonotype was seen at least ten times. The rearrangement links TRBV29-1 to TRBJ2-3, with D tentatively TRBD2 (5 bases). V was cut by 1 base and J by 2 bases, with 10 bases left in between. The CDR3 is made up of 14 amino acids. Germline V lookup: CDR1 SQVTM, CDR2 ANQGSEA. CDR3 protein: CSVEGTGNTDTQYF. CDR3 sequence (DNA): TGCAGCGTTGAAGGGACTGGAAACACAGATACGCAGTATTTT.

This clonotype was seen at least ten times. V gene TRBV4-1 combines with J gene TRBJ1-1, with D unclear. CDR1 MGHRA and CDR2 YSYEKL come from the germline V gene. The CDR3 runs to 16 residues. Trimming removed 1 base from V and 0 bases from J, with 12 bases in between. In DNA form, the CDR3 reads TGCGCCAGCAGCCAAGCTGAAGTACAACTGAACACTGAAGCTTTCTTT. Amino acid sequence: CASSQAEVQLNTEAFF.

As regards this clonotype: A much larger clone lies a single base off, so this may be a read error. The V and J genes are TRBV7-9 and TRBJ2-4; possible D gene TRBD1, 6 bases. This CDR3 has 14 amino acids. The V and J ends lost 5 bases and 4 bases respectively, with 12 bases between them. Germline values: CDR1 SEHNR, CDR2 FQNEAQ (reference sequence). The CDR3 sequence is CASSHGQKKNIQYF. In DNA, the CDR3 is TGTGCCAGCAGCCATGGACAGAAGAAAAACATTCAGTACTTC.

This clonotype was picked up many times. The V gene is TRBV20-1, the J gene TRBJ2-7, with D hard to call. Trimming shortened V by 6 bases and J by 0 bases, and 15 bases separated the two germline ends. CDR3 length equals 14 residues. In germline, CDR1 is DFQATT, CDR2 SNEGSKA (reference sequence). The CDR3 sequence: CSAESTALSYEQYF. Here the CDR3 DNA reads TGCAGTGCCGAAAGCACTGCGCTCTCCTACGAGCAGTACTTC.

The table lists this clonotype with many counts. The chain has TRBV6-5 and TRBJ2-3; 8 bases line up with TRBD2. Unmatched junction bases numbered 8, after V lost 6 bases and J lost 6 bases. The germline V gene encodes CDR1 MNHEY and CDR2 SVGAGI. The CDR3 is 14 amino acids. The CDR3 nucleotides read TGTGCCAGCAGCAGGTCTAGCGGGTGGGATACGCAGTATTTT. This codes for CASSRSSGWDTQYF.

This clonotype was detected many times. The V and J genes are TRBV20-1 and TRBJ1-6; perhaps TRBD1 as D (5 bases). The germline V and J ends were trimmed by 3 bases and 8 bases, with 23 bases remaining between them. Germline CDR1 and CDR2: DFQATT and SNEGSKA (reference sequence). The CDR3 length is 17 residues. Written as DNA, the CDR3 is TGCAGTGCTAGTCCACCCGGACCGGGACTACAGTATTCACCCCTCCACTTT. Its protein product is CSASPPGPGLQYSPLHF.

This clonotype was picked up many times. The rearrangement links TRBV5-1 to TRBJ2-3; TRBD2 agrees at 13 bases. The CDR3 consists of 15 residues. CDR1 and CDR2 (germline): SGHRS, YFSETQ. J gave up 4 bases and V 2 bases, and 1 base lay outside the gene matches. CDR3 nucleotide sequence: TGCGCCAGCAGCTTACTAGCGGGAGGGGCAGATACGCAGTATTTT. This sequence encodes CASSLLAGGADTQYF.

This clonotype was seen many times. This rearrangement joins TRBV7-9 to TRBJ2-7; D remains ambiguous. This CDR3 is 13 amino acids long. Germline V gene lookup returns CDR1 SEHNR and CDR2 FQNEAQ (reference sequence). The V gene lost 3 bases and the J gene lost 1 base, with 7 bases spanning the gap. The CDR3 reads CASSFQVSYEQYF. The CDR3 DNA follows: TGTGCCAGCAGCTTTCAGGTATCCTACGAGCAGTACTTC.

In its sample, this clonotype was seen many times. The genes are TRBV5-1 and TRBJ1-2, with 8 bases identical to TRBD1. J gave up 4 bases and V 2 bases, and 4 bases lay outside the gene matches. The CDR3 length is 14 residues. Germline loops: CDR1 SGHRS, CDR2 YFSETQ. CDR3 nucleotides: TGCGCCAGCAGCTTTGGGACAGGTATCTATGGCTACACCTTC. It encodes CASSFGTGIYGYTF.

This clonotype was counted ten times or more. V usage is TRBV6-5 and J usage is TRBJ2-7, with unresolved D. The V gene lost 2 bases and the J gene lost 1 base, with 9 bases spanning the gap. CDR1 is MNHEY, CDR2 SVGAGI, per germline. The CDR3 contains 14 residues. The CDR3 protein is CASSYVGQSYEQYF. The CDR3 DNA sequence: TGTGCCAGCAGTTACGTCGGGCAGTCCTACGAGCAGTACTTC.

This clonotype was seen many times. The chain recombines TRBV3-1 with TRBJ1-1; TRBD1 is a possible D gene (6 bases). The germline V gene encodes CDR1 LGHDT and CDR2 YNNKEL (reference sequence). The CDR3 covers 14 residues. V was trimmed by 7 bases and J by 1 base, leaving 13 bases between them. CDR3 nucleotide sequence: TGTGCCAGCACCGATACAGGGAAGAACACTGAAGCTTTCTTT. Encoded protein: CASTDTGKNTEAFF.

This clonotype was recorded many times. The rearrangement joins TRBV4-3 to TRBJ2-2; TRBD2 aligns across 7 bases. The CDR3 is 16 residues long. Germline V gene data show CDR1 as LGHNA and CDR2 as YSLEER. Unmatched junction bases numbered 2, after V lost 1 base and J lost 0 bases. CDR3 amino acids: CASSQGLAANTGELFF. CDR3 coding DNA: TGCGCCAGCAGCCAAGGCCTAGCGGCGAACACCGGGGAGCTGTTTTTT.

This clonotype was observed at least ten times. The chain recombines TRBV11-3 with TRBJ1-1, with a tentative D call TRBD1 (6 bases). This CDR3 spans 18 amino acids. Trimming stripped 1 base from V and 3 bases from J, with 21 bases between. The germline gives CDR1 SGHNT, CDR2 YENEEA. The CDR3 is CASSLGGRWGASDTEAFF. In DNA, the CDR3 is TGTGCCAGCAGCTTAGGAGGCCGGTGGGGGGCTAGCGACACTGAAGCTTTCTTT. Variable domain in full (rest from reference TRBV11-3 and TRBJ1-1): EAGVVQSPRYKIIEKKQPVAFWCNPISGHNTLYWYLQNLGQGPELLIRYENEEAVDDSQLPKDRFSAERLKGVDSTLKIQPAELGDSAVYLCASSLGGRWGASDTEAFFGQGTRLTVV.

This clonotype was detected many times. The J gene is TRBJ1-2, the V gene TRBV6-5; weak D call: TRBD1 (5 bases). CDR3 length: 14 amino acids. CDR1 and CDR2 (germline): MNHEY, SVGAGI. V shed 5 bases and J shed 6 bases, with 16 bases lying between them. The CDR3 loop is CASSLMDGTNGYTF. CDR3 in DNA: TGTGCCAGCAGTCTCATGGACGGGACGAATGGCTACACCTTC.

This clonotype was seen ten or more times. The V call is TRBV27, the J call TRBJ2-7; 7 positions agree with TRBD1. CDR1 MNHEY and CDR2 SMNVEV come from the germline V gene (reference sequence). The CDR3 loop spans 14 amino acids. J was trimmed by 5 bases and V by 5 bases; bases with no gene match: 9. As DNA, the CDR3 is TGTGCCAGCAGTGACCCGGACAGGTCCCACGAGCAGTACTTC. Translating gives CASSDPDRSHEQYF.